This T cell receptor (beta chain) was sequenced in a study of blood T cell repertoires in COVID-19. Study details: COVID-19 samples, acute and convalescent, were from the United States, Italy and Spain. Sources were T cells, B-cell-depleted T cells, or PBMCs; the material itself was cDNA or gDNA.

V dropped 4 bases and J dropped 6; count of bases not matched to a gene: 11. The CDR3 length is 17 residues. The germline V gene encodes CDR1 SGDLS and CDR2 YYNGEE. Clones were sequenced by immunoSEQ multiplex PCR, and TCRdb holds only the in-frame ones, with some missing. In the table there are approximately 300,000 clones, roughly nine tenths of which are singletons. Sequencing used PBMCs or T cells enriched from blood (not recorded which). V and J are TRBV9 and TRBJ2-3, with TRBD2 identical over 13 bases. The receptor's source is a man aged 60 to 75 who had recovered from COVID-19. The CDR3 region has the DNA TGTGCCAGCAGCCCAACCAGGACTAGCGGGAGTTCGGATACGCAGTATTTT. Protein: CASSPTRTSGSSDTQYF. The full variable domain, its missing parts supplied by reference TRBV9 and TRBJ2-3, is DSGVTQTPKHLITATGQRVTLRCSPRSGDLSVYWYQQSLDQGLQFLIQYYNGEERAKGNILERFSAQQFPDLHSELNLSSLELGDSALYFCASSPTRTSGSSDTQYFGPGTRLTVL.